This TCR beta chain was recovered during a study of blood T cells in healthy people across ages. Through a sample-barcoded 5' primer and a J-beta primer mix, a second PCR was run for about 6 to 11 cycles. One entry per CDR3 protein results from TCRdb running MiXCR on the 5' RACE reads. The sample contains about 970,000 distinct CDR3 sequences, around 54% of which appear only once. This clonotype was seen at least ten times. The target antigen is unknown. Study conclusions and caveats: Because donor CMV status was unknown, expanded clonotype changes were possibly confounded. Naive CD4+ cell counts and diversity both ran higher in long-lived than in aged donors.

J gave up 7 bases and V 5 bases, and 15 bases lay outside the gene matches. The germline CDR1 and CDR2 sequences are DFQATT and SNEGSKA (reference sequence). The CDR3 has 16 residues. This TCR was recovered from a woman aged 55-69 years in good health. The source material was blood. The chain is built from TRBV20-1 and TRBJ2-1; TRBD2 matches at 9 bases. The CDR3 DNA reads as TGCAGTGCTGGGGGCCGGCGGGAGGGATTGAAGAATGAGCAGTTCTTC. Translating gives CSAGGRREGLKNEQFF.